This TCR beta chain was sequenced in a study of shared clonotypes between healthy human individuals. Study-level points and caveats: Naive subsets usually exceeded memory subsets in estimated richness.

Germline CDR1 SGHRS, CDR2 YFSETQ. The CDR3 contains 15 residues. J lost 4 bases, V lost 3 bases, and 9 bases had no gene match. For this clone: The antigen is not known.

Sequenced by immunoSEQ multiplex PCR; TCRdb stores in-frame clones only, minus some. The sample records about 1 million clones, about 74% being singletons. Sequenced input: memory CD4+ T cells sorted from blood. Subset reported: CD45RA-negative fraction. This chain connects TRBV5-1 to TRBJ1-1, with 7 bases fitting TRBD1. The sequence came from a man between 18 and 35 years old in good health. CDR3 DNA sequence: TGCGCCAGCAGCTACTTCGACAGGGTGTCCACTGAAGCTTTCTTT. Protein product: CASSYFDRVSTEAFF.